This T cell receptor (beta chain) was captured by sequencing in a study of blood T cell repertoires in COVID-19. Study-wide context: T cells, B-cell-depleted T cells, or PBMCs provided the cDNA or gDNA that served as material.

Participants were aged roughly 18 to 90 years, lived in under 30 US areas, and enrolled virtually. Before being deemed recovered, Cohort 3 donors had two negative PCRs, clearance, or symptom resolution. The authors' processing: Estimation of nucleated cell counts was performed using reference gene primer amplification. This table comes from immunoSEQ multiplex PCR, and its TCRdb copy is limited to in-frame clones, with some not included. V and J calls and clone size come straight from that table; D and trimming were deduced from the DNA. The sample yields about 240,000 clones, around 89% seen once. V was clipped by 5 bases and J by 4 bases, with 15 bases between them. CDR1 SGHTA and CDR2 FQGNSA come from the germline V gene. This CDR3 is built from 15 residues.

This sequence originates from a woman between 25 and 40 years old who had recovered from COVID-19. Specimen: PBMCs or T cells enriched from blood (not recorded which). J is TRBJ1-5 and V is TRBV7-2; D is unclear. The CDR3 sequence is CASSRTWATNQPQHF. CDR3 coding DNA: TGTGCCAGCAGCAGAACATGGGCAACTAATCAGCCCCAGCATTTT.